Below, one TCR beta chain is given with its context. Its target is unknown. The CDR3 extends over 16 amino acids. CDR1 and CDR2 from the germline V gene are LGHNA and YNFKEQ. After removal of 1 base from V and 7 bases from J, the junction contained 11 bases not matched to a gene. The record originates from a study of radiation and T cells in renal cell carcinoma. Study-level background: Nephrectomy followed 15 Gy stereotactic body radiation by 4 weeks. Whole-study results and caveats: From baseline, blood top tumor clonotypes peaked at 2 weeks post-radiation.

Sample time point: blood 2 weeks post-SBRT. Indicated treatment: 15 Gy SBRT to primary tumor, nephrectomy 4 weeks later. Blood was sampled at baseline, 2 weeks and 4 weeks after SBRT. The tumor was a clear cell renal cell carcinoma. Measured with immunoSEQ multiplex PCR; TCRdb has only the in-frame clones, and not every one. The sample records about 120,000 clones, roughly four fifths being singletons. Sample: blood, taken from a patient whose treatment included radiotherapy and nephrectomy. This chain links TRBV4-2 with TRBJ1-1, with 8 bases aligning to TRBD1. The sequence was collected from a man aged 45-65 years with renal cell carcinoma. CDR3 DNA: TGTGCCAGCAGCCAAGTTTCCGGACAGGGTAACGGTGAAGCTTTCTTT. Its translation is CASSQVSGQGNGEAFF.